This TCR beta chain was identified in a study of cytomegalovirus exposure and HLA in healthy donors. Study observations and caveats: In a later analysis, V- and J-gene trimming of beta chains associated with a DCLRE1C missense variant, replicated independently. Within an earlier analysis, most TCR beta V segments proved productive either about 90% or about 30% of the time.

The PCR employed 60 Vbeta primers together with 13 Jbeta primers. Measured with immunoSEQ multiplex PCR; TCRdb has only the in-frame clones, and not every one. The record lists 95,000 to 110,000 clones, of which the ten most abundant hold 3.5%. Germline assignment: CDR1 MNHNY and CDR2 SVGAGI (reference sequence). The trim removed 1 base at V and 5 bases at J, leaving 2 bases unmatched. There are 14 residues in the CDR3. As for this clone: The target antigen is unknown.

The clonotype comes from a man aged 35-49 years in good health and CMV-seronegative. This sequence joins TRBV6-6 and TRBJ1-1; TRBD1 matches 9 bases. The material sequenced was PBMCs. This CDR3 reads CASSYLDRGTEAFF. The CDR3 DNA is TGTGCCAGCAGTTACTTGGACAGGGGAACTGAAGCTTTCTTT.